These 31 T cell receptor beta chains share one sample of origin, sequenced in a study of T cell repertoires in cytomegalovirus infection. TCRdb called the reads again in MiXCR, with one record for every CDR3 protein. The sample records 150,000 or so distinct CDR3 sequences, roughly a third being singletons. Their antigen targets remain unknown. Sequenced material: CD8+ T cells from cultured PBMCs, taken from culture after CMV antigen stimulation. These receptors came from a human donor in good health (CMV status not recorded). Some clones in this sample may be carry-over from other donors' samples.

The chain uses TRBV27 and TRBJ2-3, with D uncertain. Germline V gene data show CDR1 as MNHEY and CDR2 as SMNVEV (reference sequence). This CDR3 comprises 11 residues. V lost 7 bases to trimming and J lost 5 bases, with 7 bases between them. CDR3 bases: TGTGCCAGCAACCTCGGAGATACGCAGTATTTT. This encodes CASNLGDTQYF.

This clonotype was detected only a few times. The rearrangement links TRBV7-9 to TRBJ2-1; 9 nucleotides agree with TRBD2. Trimming took 5 bases from V and 6 from J; bases not matched to a gene: 8. Per germline, CDR1 SEHNR and CDR2 FQNEAQ (reference sequence). This CDR3 has 15 amino acids. The CDR3 DNA reads as TGTGCCAGCAGCGGACATAGCGGGGGAGGCAATGAGCAGTTCTTC. Its translation: CASSGHSGGGNEQFF. Full variable domain (remainder filled in from reference TRBV7-9 and TRBJ2-1): DTGVSQNPRHKITKRGQNVTFRCDPISEHNRLYWYRQTLGQGPEFLTYFQNEAQLEKSRLLSDRFSAERPKGSFSTLEIQRTEQGDSAMYLCASSGHSGGGNEQFFGPGTRLTVL.

V usage is TRBV12-5 and J usage is TRBJ2-7, with D possibly TRBD1 on 5 matching bases. CDR1 and CDR2 from the germline V gene are LGHNT and FRNRAP. CDR3 length equals 12 residues. V dropped 6 bases and J dropped 2 bases, with 8 bases sitting between them. The CDR3 DNA sequence: TGTGCTAGTGGCGACAGTCCCTACGAGCAGTACTTC. Its protein is CASGDSPYEQYF.

This clonotype was detected many times. This chain uses TRBV12-3 or TRBV12-4 with TRBJ2-3, with D possibly TRBD2 on 5 matching bases. This CDR3 has 15 residues. V was clipped by 2 bases and J by 5 bases, with 14 bases between them. The DNA for the CDR3 is TGTGCCAGCAGTTTAATTCCGGGGAGAGAAGATACGCAGTATTTT. Its translation is CASSLIPGREDTQYF.

V and J are TRBV12-3 or TRBV12-4 and TRBJ2-7; D possibly matches TRBD1 or TRBD2 (7 bases each). This CDR3 is built from 16 residues. Deletions cut 2 bases from V and 3 bases from J, with 17 bases between. The DNA of the CDR3 is TGTGCCAGCAGTTTATCGGGGGGACAGAGCTTCTACGAGCAGTACTTC. It specifies CASSLSGGQSFYEQYF.

This clonotype was observed many times. V and J are TRBV7-8 and TRBJ2-1; 12 bases map to TRBD1. Germline V gene sequence: CDR1 SGHVS, CDR2 FQNEAQ. CDR3 size: 15 residues. J was trimmed by 9 bases and V by 5 bases; bases with no gene match: 8. CDR3 amino acids: CASSQPGQGAFEQFF. The CDR3 DNA sequence: TGTGCCAGCAGCCAACCGGGACAGGGGGCCTTTGAGCAGTTCTTC.

There are many counts of this clonotype. This chain joins TRBV7-6 and TRBJ1-2; TRBD1 is a possible D gene (5 bases). V dropped 5 bases and J dropped 7 bases, with 14 bases sitting between them. Germline CDR1 reads SGHVS; CDR2 reads FNYEAQ. The CDR3 totals 13 residues. The DNA of the CDR3 is TGTGCCAGCAGCCACGGGGCCTTAGGTGGCTACACCTTC. This sequence encodes CASSHGALGGYTF.

This clonotype was counted between two and nine times. The chain links TRBV12-5 to TRBJ2-1; a weak D match, TRBD2 (5 bases). Germline-derived CDR1 and CDR2 are LGHNT and FRNRAP. The ends were cut back, 2 bases at V and 8 bases at J, with 10 bases in the middle. The CDR3 is made up of 13 amino acids. CDR3: CASGLKGVDEQFF. The CDR3 DNA sequence: TGTGCTAGTGGTTTGAAGGGAGTCGATGAGCAGTTCTTC.

There are a few counts of this clonotype. This rearrangement joins TRBV6-2 or TRBV6-3 to TRBJ2-2; D remains unclear. The CDR3 totals 13 residues. V lost 5 bases to trimming and J lost 3 bases, with 7 bases between them. Germline assignment: CDR1 MNHEY and CDR2 SVGEGT. The CDR3 DNA is TGTGCCAGCAGTCCAGTTTACACCGGGGAGCTGTTTTTT. Residues: CASSPVYTGELFF.

V usage is TRBV7-8 and J usage is TRBJ2-1, with 7 bases that match TRBD2. This CDR3 spans 16 amino acids. Trimming cost V 3 bases and J 5 bases; bases outside gene matches: 10. Germline CDR1 SGHVS, CDR2 FQNEAQ. The CDR3 loop reads CASSLTGTKGDNEQFF. CDR3 nucleotides: TGTGCCAGCAGCTTGACCGGGACTAAAGGCGACAATGAGCAGTTCTTC. Using reference TRBV7-8 and TRBJ2-1 for the parts outside the CDR3, the full variable domain is GAGVSQSPRYKVAKRGQDVALRCDPISGHVSLFWYQQALGQGPEFLTYFQNEAQLDKSGLPSDRFFAERPEGSVSTLKIQRTQQEDSAVYLCASSLTGTKGDNEQFFGPGTRLTVL.

This clonotype came up once. This clone may be a read error of a much larger clone one base away. The chain combines TRBV7-2 with TRBJ2-3; TRBD2 matches at 14 bases. The CDR3 spans 19 residues. The germline gives CDR1 SGHTA, CDR2 FQGNSA. V gave up 4 bases and J gave up 2 bases; unmatched junction bases: 11. As DNA, the CDR3 is TGTACCAGCAGCTACGGACTCGGACTAGCGGGGGGCCCCACAGATACGCAGTATTTT. Translation gives CTSSYGLGLAGGPTDTQYF.

V is TRBV2 and J is TRBJ2-7; D may be TRBD1 (7 bases). V lost 4 bases and J 3 bases, leaving 13 bases between the germline ends. The CDR3 is made up of 14 amino acids. Per the germline V gene, CDR1 is SNHLY and CDR2 is FYNNEI. Here the CDR3 reads CASSGGTVFYEQYF. CDR3 DNA: TGTGCCAGCAGTGGCGGGACAGTCTTCTACGAGCAGTACTTC. Full variable domain (missing parts from reference TRBV2 and TRBJ2-7): EPEVTQTPSHQVTQMGQEVILRCVPISNHLYFYWYRQILGQKVEFLVSFYNNEISEKSEIFDDQFSVERPDGSNFTLKIRSTKLEDSAMYFCASSGGTVFYEQYFGPGTRLTVT.

This clonotype was seen many times. The V call is TRBV4-1, the J call TRBJ1-5; tentative D call: TRBD1 (5 bases). V lost 1 base, J lost 3 bases, and 10 bases lay in between. The germline CDR1 and CDR2 sequences are MGHRA and YSYEKL. This CDR3 region has 15 residues. As DNA, the CDR3 is TGCGCCAGCAGCCAAGTTTCGGGGGACAATCAGCCCCAGCATTTT. Translating it yields CASSQVSGDNQPQHF.

The sample holds a few counts of this clonotype. The chain is built from TRBV7-2 and TRBJ2-3; perhaps D is TRBD1 or TRBD2 (5 bases each). This CDR3 region has 15 residues. Trimming pared 5 bases from V and 4 bases from J, leaving 16 bases between. The germline V gene encodes CDR1 SGHTA and CDR2 FQGNSA. The CDR3 loop is CASSLNRGPPDTQYF. Written as DNA, the CDR3 is TGTGCCAGCAGCCTCAACCGGGGCCCCCCAGATACGCAGTATTTT.

This clonotype was observed a few times. The chain links TRBV6-1 to TRBJ2-5; the match to TRBD2 covers 10 bases. CDR1 and CDR2 (germline): MNHNS, SASEGT. This CDR3 spans 19 amino acids. Unmatched junction bases numbered 16, after V lost 3 bases and J lost 3 bases. The CDR3 loop reads CASSEGEFFLAGAKETQYF. CDR3 sequence (DNA): TGTGCCAGCAGTGAGGGCGAATTCTTCCTAGCGGGGGCCAAAGAGACCCAGTACTTC.

In its sample, this clonotype was seen a few times. This chain connects TRBV7-9 to TRBJ1-1; 8 bases are a match to TRBD1. The CDR3 has 12 amino acids. Looked up from germline, CDR1 is SEHNR and CDR2 is FQNEAQ (reference sequence). V lost 6 bases and J lost 8; bases outside the gene matches: 5. The DNA of the CDR3 is TGTGCCAGCAGAAACCGACAGGGGGAAGCTTTCTTT. Protein: CASRNRQGEAFF.

Turning to this clonotype: A read error may explain this, as a much larger clone is one base away. The chain carries TRBV7-2 and TRBJ1-6, with D possibly matching TRBD1 (6 bases). CDR3 size: 15 residues. CDR1 is SGHTA and CDR2 is FQGNSA in the germline V gene. The CDR3 protein is CASSLMDSNNSPPHF. The DNA of the CDR3 is TGTGCCAGCAGCTTAATGGACAGCAATAATTCACCCCCCCACTTT. The complete variable domain, with remaining parts taken from reference TRBV7-2 and TRBJ1-6, reads GAGVSQSPSNKVTEKGKDVELRCDPISGHTALYWYRQSLGQGLEFLIYFQGNSAPDKSGLPSDRFSAERTGGSVSTLTIQRTQQEDSAVYLCASSLMDSNNSPPHFGNGTRLTVT.

This clonotype was counted at least ten times. The chain has TRBV27 and TRBJ1-1; D remains ambiguous. The V end lost 1 base, the J end lost 2 bases, and 5 bases lay between the germline ends. Germline CDR1 and CDR2: MNHEY and SMNVEV (reference sequence). The CDR3 length is 13 residues. As DNA, the CDR3 is TGTGCCAGCAGTTTATATGGAAACACTGAAGCTTTCTTT. Translated, it gives CASSLYGNTEAFF.

The rearrangement joins TRBV6-1 to TRBJ2-3, with 7 bases identical to TRBD2. This CDR3 has 16 amino acids. Per germline, CDR1 MNHNS and CDR2 SASEGT. V shed 2 bases and J 1 base; nucleotides not matched to a gene: 6. The CDR3, as DNA: TGTGCCAGCAGTGAATTGGAGCGGGGCGGCACAGATACGCAGTATTTT. Amino acid sequence: CASSELERGGTDTQYF.

Of note for this clonotype: This could be a read error, since a much larger clone is one nucleotide away. The rearrangement links TRBV7-6 to TRBJ2-3; D gene uncertain. The CDR3 contains 13 residues. Germline values: CDR1 SGHVS, CDR2 FNYEAQ. CDR3 coding DNA: TGTACCAGCAGCTTAGAAAATCCAGATACGCAGTATTTT. Amino acids: CTSSLENPDTQYF. The whole variable domain, filled in from reference TRBV7-6 and TRBJ2-3, reads GAGVSQSPRYKVTKRGQDVALRCDPISGHVSLYWYRQALGQGPEFLTYFNYEAQQDKSGLPNDRFSAERPEGSISTLTIQRTEQRDSAMYRCTSSLENPDTQYFGPGTRLTVL.

The V gene is TRBV27, the J gene TRBJ2-7; D not certain. Trimming took 2 bases from V and 0 from J, leaving 8 bases between them. Germline V gene lookup returns CDR1 MNHEY and CDR2 SMNVEV (reference sequence). CDR3 length equals 14 residues. The CDR3 DNA reads as TGTGCCAGCAGTTTAGCCCGTATCTCCTACGAGCAGTACTTC. Its protein is CASSLARISYEQYF.

This clonotype was detected only a few times. The chain recombines TRBV6-5 with TRBJ2-4, with D possibly matching TRBD2 (6 bases). CDR3 size: 16 residues. V was clipped by 5 bases and J by 0 bases, with 14 bases between them. Germline CDR1 reads MNHEY; CDR2 reads SVGAGI. CDR3 loop: CASSGGTELAKNIQYF. The CDR3 DNA reads TGTGCCAGCAGTGGGGGGACGGAACTAGCCAAAAACATTCAGTACTTC.

This clonotype was counted only a few times. CDR3 nucleotide sequence: TGTGCCAGCAGTTCGCAGGGCCCCATATATTTT. This translates into CASSSQGPIYF. This chain joins TRBV12-3 or TRBV12-4 and TRBJ1-3, with D perhaps matching TRBD1 (5 bases). The CDR3 is 11 amino acids. Trimming pared 4 bases from V and 11 bases from J, leaving 9 bases between.

DNA of the CDR3: TGTGCCAGCAGCCGTTATGGGGGGGATCCCACTGAAGCTTTCTTT. It specifies CASSRYGGDPTEAFF. This chain links TRBV7-3 with TRBJ1-1; D perhaps matches TRBD1 (5 bases). Germline V gene sequence: CDR1 SGHTA, CDR2 FQGTGA. Trimming removed 5 bases from V and 4 bases from J, with 17 bases in between. This CDR3 is built from 15 residues.

In its sample, this clonotype was seen many times. V gene TRBV6-1 combines with J gene TRBJ1-2; possible D gene TRBD1, 5 bases. Deletions cut 10 bases from V and 4 bases from J, with 19 bases between. This CDR3 contains 14 residues. From germline, CDR1 is MNHNS and CDR2 SASEGT. The CDR3 nucleotides read TGTGCCACTGCTAGACAGCTCCCAGGCTATGGCTACACCTTC. It yields the protein CATARQLPGYGYTF.

V is TRBV24-1 and J is TRBJ2-1; TRBD1 agrees at 8 bases. With 3 bases clipped from V and 12 bases from J, the junction kept 6 bases outside the gene matches. Germline assignment: CDR1 KGHDR and CDR2 SFDVKD. This CDR3 comprises 13 residues. DNA of the CDR3: TGTGCCACCAGTGATCCCAGGGGGCAGGGGCAGTTCTTC. Protein sequence: CATSDPRGQGQFF.

This clonotype was seen repeatedly, ten times or more. This chain uses TRBV3-1 with TRBJ2-5; 9 nucleotides agree with TRBD2. Germline V gene data show CDR1 as LGHDT and CDR2 as YNNKEL (reference sequence). V was clipped by 1 base and J by 4 bases; unmatched bases: 25. The CDR3 consists of 22 residues. The DNA for the CDR3 is TGTGCCAGCAGCCAAGGACCCAAGGGGGGAACTTTCGGCGGGGGGGCTCCAGAGACCCAGTACTTC. Translated, it gives CASSQGPKGGTFGGGAPETQYF.

This clonotype is a singleton in its sample. V usage is TRBV3-1 and J usage is TRBJ1-1; D remains unclear. This CDR3 spans 13 amino acids. Germline V CDR1 and CDR2: LGHDT, YNNKEL (reference sequence). The ends were cut back, 1 base at V and 3 bases at J, with 6 bases in the middle. The CDR3 DNA reads as TGTGCCAGCAGCCAAGTCGGATACACTGAAGCTTTCTTT. It translates to CASSQVGYTEAFF.

The J gene is TRBJ2-3, the V gene TRBV12-3 or TRBV12-4; TRBD2 matches at 11 bases. The junction had 7 bases not matched to a gene; V was cut back by 5 bases and J by 6 bases. There are 15 residues in the CDR3. Here the CDR3 DNA reads TGTGCCAGCAGTAGACCTAGCGGGGGGCGGGATACGCAGTATTTT. Protein: CASSRPSGGRDTQYF.

This clonotype was detected once. The rearrangement links TRBV7-4 to TRBJ2-1, with a tentative D call TRBD1 (6 bases). Looked up from germline, CDR1 is SGHVT and CDR2 is SQSDAQ. This CDR3 contains 16 residues. Trimming took off 3 bases at V and 7 bases at J, with 19 bases between the two ends. The CDR3 nucleotides are TGTGCCAGCAGCTTCCCCGGGACAACGACTGGGAATGAGCAGTTCTTC. It specifies CASSFPGTTTGNEQFF.

This chain connects TRBV7-6 to TRBJ1-6; D unclear. Germline V CDR1 and CDR2: SGHVS, FNYEAQ. V lost 5 bases, J lost 9 bases, and 14 bases lay in between. The CDR3 is made up of 14 amino acids. The CDR3 DNA reads TGTGCCAGCAGCCTAGTGGGGTCCGGTTCACCCCTCCACTTT. Translation gives CASSLVGSGSPLHF.